A selection of T cell receptor beta chains follows, all from one sample in a study of CD8 T cells in ankylosing spondylitis. TCRdb re-analysed the 5' RACE reads in MiXCR, keeping a single row per CDR3 protein. The repertoire holds 700,000 or so distinct CDR3 sequences, roughly 20% seen once, with over 15% in the top ten. Material: blood, either unsorted or a sorted T cell fraction (not recorded which). These receptors originate from a male donor with ankylosing spondylitis. Both conserved end residues are part of each CDR3. Clone size appears in some rows only: once, few, many, or a class for an expanded clone.

clone size	V gene	J gene	CDR3 protein
.	TRBV29-1	TRBJ2-7	CSVEEWPTYEQYF
.	TRBV6-1	TRBJ2-7	CASSVSRTTSEQYF
few	TRBV20-1	TRBJ1-3	CSAAETGPNTIYF
few	TRBV29-1	TRBJ1-2	CSVETVSVGYGYTF
.	TRBV20-1	TRBJ2-7	CSASRTSGVYEQYF
.	TRBV12-3/TRBV12-4	TRBJ2-2	CASVGGFGELFF
.	TRBV4-1	TRBJ1-1	CASSQEWGAHEAFF
few	TRBV28	TRBJ1-6	CASRLQVVESPLHF
.	TRBV7-9	TRBJ1-5	CASSLEGSPQHF
.	TRBV7-2	TRBJ2-3	CASSLLGGWELSDTQYF
few	TRBV7-9	TRBJ1-5	CASSPPGDSSQPQHF
.	TRBV7-9	TRBJ1-2	CASSPPLNHGYTF
.	TRBV15	TRBJ2-7	CATRRGGGGYEQYF
few	TRBV6-4	TRBJ1-5	CASSDSAENQPQHF
.	TRBV7-2	TRBJ2-5	CASSLGPDRTQYF
.	TRBV7-2	TRBJ1-3	CASSLDGGSGNTIYF
few	TRBV7-9	TRBJ1-3	CASSFFLSKSSGNTIYF
.	TRBV11-2	TRBJ1-2	CASSNTGGYGYTF
few	TRBV27	TRBJ1-3	CANLHSKVGANTIYF
.	TRBV20-1	TRBJ1-1	CSAREQENTEAFF
.	TRBV6-2/TRBV6-3	TRBJ2-1	CASRAGGFSYNEQFF
few	TRBV7-9	TRBJ1-2	CASSYGQGEGYTF
.	TRBV7-2	TRBJ2-7	CASSLEPGVSYEQYF
.	TRBV12-3/TRBV12-4	TRBJ2-3	CASRTSGPRQYF
.	TRBV9	TRBJ2-5	CASSVYGGRGETQYF
few	TRBV18	TRBJ2-2	CASSPGGTGSAGELFF
.	TRBV5-1	TRBJ1-5	CASSLRGGGSAQHF
few	TRBV5-1	TRBJ2-7	CASSLYPGTGNYEQYF
.	TRBV5-1	TRBJ2-7	CASRSGTYEQYF
once	TRBV28	TRBJ2-7	CASSPRQGFSSEQYF
few	TRBV12-3/TRBV12-4	TRBJ2-1	CASRRLAGHNNEQFF
.	TRBV29-1	TRBJ2-7	CSVEGAGGPSYEQYF
.	TRBV20-1	TRBJ2-1	CSAPPGRGSGGSNEQFF
.	TRBV21-1	TRBJ2-2	CASSTRTSGGGELFF
.	TRBV7-6	TRBJ2-5	CASSFPTSGGEETQYF
few	TRBV24-1	TRBJ1-1	CATSPGTAHLLGTTTARAFF
few	TRBV4-2	TRBJ1-2	CASSQVGDDYGYTF
.	TRBV12-3/TRBV12-4	TRBJ2-3	CASSLGFAGDTQYF